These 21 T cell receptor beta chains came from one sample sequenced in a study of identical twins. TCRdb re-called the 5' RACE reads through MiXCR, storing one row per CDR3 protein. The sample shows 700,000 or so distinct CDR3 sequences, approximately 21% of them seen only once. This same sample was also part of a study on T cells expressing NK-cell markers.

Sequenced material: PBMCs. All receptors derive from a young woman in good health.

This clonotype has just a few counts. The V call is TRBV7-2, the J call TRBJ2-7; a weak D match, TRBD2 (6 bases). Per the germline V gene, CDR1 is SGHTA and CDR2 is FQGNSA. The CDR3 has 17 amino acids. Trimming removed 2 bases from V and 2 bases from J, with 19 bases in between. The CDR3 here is CASSLLIRASVPYEQYF. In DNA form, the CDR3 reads TGTGCCAGCAGCTTACTAATTCGGGCTAGCGTCCCCTACGAGCAGTACTTC.

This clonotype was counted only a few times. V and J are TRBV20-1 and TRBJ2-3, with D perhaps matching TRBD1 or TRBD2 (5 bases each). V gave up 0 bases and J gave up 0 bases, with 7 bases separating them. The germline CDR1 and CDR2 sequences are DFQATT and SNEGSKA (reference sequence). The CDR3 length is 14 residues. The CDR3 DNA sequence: TGCAGTGCTAGAGATGAGGGGAGCACAGATACGCAGTATTTT. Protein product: CSARDEGSTDTQYF.

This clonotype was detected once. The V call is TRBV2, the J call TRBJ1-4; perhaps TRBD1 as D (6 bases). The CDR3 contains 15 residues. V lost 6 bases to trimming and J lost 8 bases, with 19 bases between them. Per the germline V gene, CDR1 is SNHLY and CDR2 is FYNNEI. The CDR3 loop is CASSQKRGKEEKLFF. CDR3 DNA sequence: TGTGCCAGCAGCCAGAAGAGGGGGAAGGAAGAAAAACTGTTTTTT.

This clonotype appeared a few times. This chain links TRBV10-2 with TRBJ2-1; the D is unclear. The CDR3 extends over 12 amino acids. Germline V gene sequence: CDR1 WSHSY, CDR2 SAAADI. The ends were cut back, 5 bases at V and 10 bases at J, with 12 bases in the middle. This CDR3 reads CASSTYVGEQFF. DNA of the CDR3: TGCGCCAGCAGTACTTATGTCGGGGAGCAGTTCTTC.

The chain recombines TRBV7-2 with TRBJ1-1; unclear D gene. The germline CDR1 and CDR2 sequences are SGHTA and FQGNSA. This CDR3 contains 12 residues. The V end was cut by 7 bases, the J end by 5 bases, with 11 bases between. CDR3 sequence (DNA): TGTGCCAGCACCCCGGGTAGGACTGAAGCTTTCTTT. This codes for CASTPGRTEAFF.

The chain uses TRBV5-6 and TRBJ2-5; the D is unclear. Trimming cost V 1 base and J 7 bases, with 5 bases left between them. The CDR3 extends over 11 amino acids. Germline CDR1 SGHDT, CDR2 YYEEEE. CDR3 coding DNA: TGTGCCAGCAGCTTGTCAAGGACCCAGTACTTC. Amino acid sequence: CASSLSRTQYF.

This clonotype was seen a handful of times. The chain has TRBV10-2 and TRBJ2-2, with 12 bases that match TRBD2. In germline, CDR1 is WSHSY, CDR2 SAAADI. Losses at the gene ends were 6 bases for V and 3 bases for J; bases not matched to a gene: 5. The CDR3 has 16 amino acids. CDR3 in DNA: TGCGCCAGCAGACTAGCGGGGGGTCCATACACCGGGGAGCTGTTTTTT. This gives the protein CASRLAGGPYTGELFF.

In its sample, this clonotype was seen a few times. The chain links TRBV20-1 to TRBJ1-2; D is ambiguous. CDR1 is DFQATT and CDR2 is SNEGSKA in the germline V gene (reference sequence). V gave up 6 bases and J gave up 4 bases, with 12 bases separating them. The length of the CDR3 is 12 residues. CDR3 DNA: TGCAGTGCCATCACGGTCGGCTATGGCTACACCTTC. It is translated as CSAITVGYGYTF.

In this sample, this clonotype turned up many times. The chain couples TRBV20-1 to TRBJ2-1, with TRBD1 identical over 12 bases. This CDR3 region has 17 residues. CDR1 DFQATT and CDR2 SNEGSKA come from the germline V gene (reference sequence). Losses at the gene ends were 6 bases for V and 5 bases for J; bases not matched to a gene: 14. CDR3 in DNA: TGCAGTGCAGGGACAGGGGGCGCAACTAGGGTTAACAATGAGCAGTTCTTC. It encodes CSAGTGGATRVNNEQFF.

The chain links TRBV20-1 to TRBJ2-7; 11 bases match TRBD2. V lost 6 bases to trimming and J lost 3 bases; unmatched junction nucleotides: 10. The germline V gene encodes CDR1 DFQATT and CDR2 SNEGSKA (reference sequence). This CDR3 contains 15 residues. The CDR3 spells CSARDHGTSGYEQYF. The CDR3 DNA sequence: TGCAGTGCCCGCGATCACGGGACTAGCGGCTACGAGCAGTACTTC.

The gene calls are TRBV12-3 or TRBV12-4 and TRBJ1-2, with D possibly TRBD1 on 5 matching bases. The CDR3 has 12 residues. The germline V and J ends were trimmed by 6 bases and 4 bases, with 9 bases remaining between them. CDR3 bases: TGTGCCAGCAGCAAGGGGACCTATGGCTACACCTTC. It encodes CASSKGTYGYTF.

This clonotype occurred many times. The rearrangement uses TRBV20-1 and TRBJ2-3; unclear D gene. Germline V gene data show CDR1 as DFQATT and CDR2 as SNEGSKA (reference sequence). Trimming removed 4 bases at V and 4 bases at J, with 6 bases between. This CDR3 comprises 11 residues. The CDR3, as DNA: TGCAGTGCTAAGGTTTCAGATACGCAGTATTTT. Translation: CSAKVSDTQYF.

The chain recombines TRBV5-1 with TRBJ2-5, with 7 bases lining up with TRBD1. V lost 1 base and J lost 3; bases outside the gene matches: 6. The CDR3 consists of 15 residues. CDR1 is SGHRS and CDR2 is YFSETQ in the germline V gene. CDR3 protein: CASSLLTGTEETQYF. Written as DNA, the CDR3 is TGCGCCAGCAGCTTGCTCACCGGGACAGAAGAGACCCAGTACTTC. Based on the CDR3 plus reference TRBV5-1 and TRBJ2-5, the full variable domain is KAGVTQTPRYLIKTRGQQVTLSCSPISGHRSVSWYQQTPGQGLQFLFEYFSETQRNKGNFPGRFSGRQFSNSRSEMNVSTLELGDSALYLCASSLLTGTEETQYFGPGTRLLVL.

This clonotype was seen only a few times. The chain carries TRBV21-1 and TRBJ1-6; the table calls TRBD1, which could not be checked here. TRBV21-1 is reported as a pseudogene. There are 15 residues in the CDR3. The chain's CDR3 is CASSKGLGQLRPLHF. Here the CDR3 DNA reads TGTGCCAGCAGCAAAGGCTTGGGACAGTTAAGACCCCTCCACTTT.

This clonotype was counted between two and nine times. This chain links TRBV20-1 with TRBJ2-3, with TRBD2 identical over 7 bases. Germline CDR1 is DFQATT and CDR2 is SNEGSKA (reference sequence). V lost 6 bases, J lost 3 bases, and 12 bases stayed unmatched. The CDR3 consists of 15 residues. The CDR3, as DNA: TGCAGTGCCCCCCTTGGCGGGAGCGCAACAGATACGCAGTATTTT. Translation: CSAPLGGSATDTQYF.

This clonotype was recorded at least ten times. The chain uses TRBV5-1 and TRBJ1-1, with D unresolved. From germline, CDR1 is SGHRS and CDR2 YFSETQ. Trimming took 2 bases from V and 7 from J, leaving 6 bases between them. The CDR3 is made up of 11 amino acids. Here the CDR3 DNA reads TGCGCCAGCAGCTTTCTAGATGAAGCTTTCTTT. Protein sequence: CASSFLDEAFF.

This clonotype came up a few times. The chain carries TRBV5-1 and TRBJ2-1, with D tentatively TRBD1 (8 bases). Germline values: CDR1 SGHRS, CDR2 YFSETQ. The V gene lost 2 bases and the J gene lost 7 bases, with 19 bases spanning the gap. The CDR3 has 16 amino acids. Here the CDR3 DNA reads TGCGCCAGCAGCTTAGCGGGGTGGACAGGGAGAAATGAGCAGTTCTTC. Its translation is CASSLAGWTGRNEQFF.

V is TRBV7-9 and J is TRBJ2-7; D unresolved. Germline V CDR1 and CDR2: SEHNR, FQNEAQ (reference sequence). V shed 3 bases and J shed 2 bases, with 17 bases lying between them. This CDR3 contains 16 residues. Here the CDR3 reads CASSFFRGIQPYEQYF. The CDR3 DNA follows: TGTGCCAGCAGCTTCTTCCGTGGGATCCAGCCCTACGAGCAGTACTTC.

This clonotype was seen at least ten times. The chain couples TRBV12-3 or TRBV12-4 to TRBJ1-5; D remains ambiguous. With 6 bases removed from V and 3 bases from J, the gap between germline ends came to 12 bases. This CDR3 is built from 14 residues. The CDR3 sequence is CASSLRHVNQPQHF. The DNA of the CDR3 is TGTGCCAGCAGCTTGAGACACGTCAATCAGCCCCAGCATTTT.

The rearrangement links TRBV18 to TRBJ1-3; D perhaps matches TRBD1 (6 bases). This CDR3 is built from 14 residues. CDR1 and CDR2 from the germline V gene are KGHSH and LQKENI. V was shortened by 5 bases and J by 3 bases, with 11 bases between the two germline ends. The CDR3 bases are TGTGCCAGCTCATCAACAGGGTATGGAAACACCATATATTTT. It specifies CASSSTGYGNTIYF.

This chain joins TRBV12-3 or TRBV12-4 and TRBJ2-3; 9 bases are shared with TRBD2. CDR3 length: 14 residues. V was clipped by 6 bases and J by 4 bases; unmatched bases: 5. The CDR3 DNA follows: TGTGCCAGCAGACGTAGCGGGAGAGCAGATACGCAGTATTTT. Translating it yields CASRRSGRADTQYF.